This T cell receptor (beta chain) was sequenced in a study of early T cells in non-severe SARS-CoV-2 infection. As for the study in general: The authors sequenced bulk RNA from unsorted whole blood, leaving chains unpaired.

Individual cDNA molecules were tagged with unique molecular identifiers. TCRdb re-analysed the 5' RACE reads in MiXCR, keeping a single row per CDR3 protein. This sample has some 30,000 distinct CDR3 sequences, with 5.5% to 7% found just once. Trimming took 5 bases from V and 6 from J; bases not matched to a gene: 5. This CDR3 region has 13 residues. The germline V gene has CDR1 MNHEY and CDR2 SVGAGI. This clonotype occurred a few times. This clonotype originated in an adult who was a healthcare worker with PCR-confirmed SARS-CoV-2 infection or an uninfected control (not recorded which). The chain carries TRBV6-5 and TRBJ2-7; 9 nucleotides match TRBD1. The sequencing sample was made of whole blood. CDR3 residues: CASSKTGGIEQYF. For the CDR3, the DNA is TGTGCCAGCAGTAAAACAGGGGGCATCGAGCAGTACTTC.